One sample yielded the 14 T cell receptor beta chains listed below, sequenced in a study of regulatory T cells in long-lasting Graves disease. Researchers made TCR beta libraries by using iRepertoire HTBI primers and running Arm-PCR on CDR3 regions. TCRdb itself ran the multiplex PCR reads through MiXCR, one entry per CDR3 protein. The sample lists 500,000 to 700,000 distinct CDR3 sequences, about 30% occurring once. The time point is: persistent/refractory GD, antithyroid drugs over 5 years with positive TRAb. PBMCs provided the RNA from which the TCR library was made. The sample consisted of peripheral blood mononuclear cells (PBMCs), taken when the disease was refractory, from a patient treated with antithyroid drugs. The receptors were sampled from a female donor with Graves disease.

V and J are TRBV29-1 and TRBJ2-7; D possibly corresponds to TRBD2 (5 bases). This CDR3 is built from 17 residues. The ends were cut back, 1 base at V and 1 base at J, with 20 bases in the middle. Germline lookup yields CDR1 SQVTM and CDR2 ANQGSEA. DNA for the CDR3: TGCAGCGTTGAAGGCCGAAATGCTGATGGGAGTTCCTACGAGCAGTACTTC. Residues: CSVEGRNADGSSYEQYF.

In its sample, this clonotype was seen a few times. J is TRBJ1-5 and V is TRBV6-2 or TRBV6-3; no reliable D call. CDR3 size: 14 residues. Germline CDR1 MNHEY, CDR2 SVGEGT. The V end was cut by 1 base, the J end by 7 bases, with 11 bases between. CDR3 loop: CASSYLGRRQPQHF. The CDR3 DNA is TGTGCCAGCAGTTACTTGGGGAGACGGCAGCCCCAGCATTTT.

Concerning this clonotype itself: Here the CDR3 omits its conserved ending phenylalanine or tryptophan, so a read error is the likely source. This chain connects TRBV12-3 or TRBV12-4 to TRBJ1-1; unclear D gene. This CDR3 has 13 amino acids. V dropped 1 base and J dropped 5 bases, with 8 bases sitting between them. The CDR3 loop is CASSLVERTEAFL. CDR3 nucleotides: TGTGCCAGCAGTTTAGTTGAGAGGACTGAAGCTTTCCTT.

This clonotype was detected many times. The V gene is TRBV11-2, the J gene TRBJ2-7; 8 nucleotides line up with TRBD1. V lost 10 bases and J lost 4; bases outside the gene matches: 9. Germline V CDR1 and CDR2: SGHAT, FQNNGV. The CDR3 contains 13 residues. The CDR3 region has the DNA TGTGCCACGGCGGGGCAGGGGGCTTACGAGCAGTACTTC. Protein: CATAGQGAYEQYF.

For this clonotype: A read error may be the cause here, since a much bigger clone is one base away. The rearrangement links TRBV11-2 to TRBJ1-4, with a possible D match to TRBD1 (5 bases). CDR1 is SGHAT and CDR2 is FQNNGV in the germline V gene. The CDR3 length is 16 residues. The CDR3 region is CASSSISGGRGEELFF. CDR3 coding DNA: TGTGCCAGCAGCTCGATTTCGGGGGGACGGGGTGAAGAACTGTTTTTT.

About this clonotype: Germline and junction disagree at one end, which may indicate a read error. The gene calls are TRBV11-3 and TRBJ2-7; perhaps TRBD1 as D (6 bases). This CDR3 contains 13 residues. Germline V gives CDR1 SGHNT, CDR2 YENEEA. CDR3 in amino acids: CASSVGTTYGQYF. The CDR3, as DNA: TGTGCCAGCAGCGTCGGGACAACTTACGGGCAGTACTTC.

Of note for this clonotype: Given a much more abundant clone one base away, this may be a read error. The chain joins TRBV27 to TRBJ1-1; D is perhaps TRBD1 (5 bases). The CDR3 covers 14 residues. The germline CDR1 and CDR2 sequences are MNHEY and SMNVEV (reference sequence). CDR3 residues: CASSAAGTNTEVFF. CDR3 DNA sequence: TGTGCCAGCAGTGCCGCCGGGACGAACACTGAAGTTTTCTTT.

J is TRBJ2-1 and V is TRBV28; D is perhaps TRBD1 (6 bases). Germline values: CDR1 MDHEN, CDR2 SYDVKM. CDR3 length: 13 amino acids. The V end lost 4 bases, the J end lost 7 bases, and 11 bases lay between the germline ends. CDR3: CASSSDSFNEQFF. For the CDR3, the DNA is TGTGCCAGCAGTTCGGACAGCTTTAATGAGCAGTTCTTC.

This clonotype was seen a handful of times. A far larger clone is one base from this, pointing to a likely read error. This chain joins TRBV7-3 and TRBJ1-1; D gene ambiguous. This CDR3 contains 13 residues. CDR1 SGHTA and CDR2 FQGTGA come from the germline V gene. The CDR3 coding sequence is TGTGCCAGCAGCTTAACAGGGAACACTGAAGCTCTCTTT. Encoded protein: CASSLTGNTEALF. The variable domain in full, with the rest retrieved from reference TRBV7-3 and TRBJ1-1, is GAGVSQTPSNKVTEKGKYVELRCDPISGHTALYWYRQSLGQGPEFLIYFQGTGAADDSGLPNDRFFAVRPEGSVSTLKIQRTERGDSAVYLCASSLTGNTEALFGQGTRLTVV.

The chain carries TRBV6-1 and TRBJ1-5; D not resolved. Germline values: CDR1 MNHNS, CDR2 SASEGT. The CDR3 contains 13 residues. The V end was cut by 3 bases, the J end by 6 bases, with 9 bases between. CDR3 coding DNA: TGTGCCAGCAGTGACCCCTTAGCTCAGCCCCAGCATTTT. It encodes CASSDPLAQPQHF.

This clonotype appeared a single time. The rearrangement links TRBV30 to TRBJ2-5; possibly TRBD1 for D (5 bases). The assigned J gene may be wrong: the sequence end matches TRBJ2-7 better. CDR1 is GTSNPN and CDR2 is SVGIG in the germline V gene (reference sequence). This CDR3 comprises 11 residues. CDR3: CAWRTDYEQYF. In DNA form, the CDR3 reads TGTGCCTGGAGGACAGACTACGAGCAGTACTTC.

This clonotype was counted a few times. The V and J genes are TRBV6-1 and TRBJ1-2; D not certain. The CDR3 is 12 residues long. Germline lookup yields CDR1 MNHNS and CDR2 SASEGT. V lost 9 bases to trimming and J lost 8 bases, with 16 bases between them. The DNA of the CDR3 is TGTGCCAGTCAAAGGTGGGGAATAGGCTACACCTTC. This translates into CASQRWGIGYTF.

The rearrangement links TRBV5-1 to TRBJ1-1; possibly TRBD1 for D (5 bases). CDR3 size: 14 residues. Trimming stripped 0 bases from V and 5 bases from J, with 11 bases between. Germline V CDR1 and CDR2: SGHRS, YFSETQ. The CDR3 sequence: CASSLAAGVTEAFF. For the CDR3, the DNA is TGCGCCAGCAGCTTGGCTGCGGGGGTGACTGAAGCTTTCTTT.

This clonotype appeared a few times. This chain joins TRBV30 and TRBJ1-1; maybe TRBD1 (6 bases). This CDR3 region has 14 residues. Looked up from germline, CDR1 is GTSNPN and CDR2 is SVGIG (reference sequence). With 0 bases removed from V and 5 bases from J, the gap between germline ends came to 13 bases. CDR3 DNA: TGTGCCTGGAGTGTACTGGGGGCGCGGACTGAAGCTTTCTTT. Translating gives CAWSVLGARTEAFF.